The clone carrying this TCR beta chain was picked up a small number of times. The data were produced by immunoSEQ multiplex PCR, yet TCRdb's version contains in-frame clones alone and is incomplete. The table has more than 100,000 clones, around 89% seen once. The data derive from a study of blood T cell repertoires in COVID-19. Study as a whole: Sites across the United States, Italy and Spain contributed samples from acute and convalescent COVID-19.

With 6 bases removed from V and 2 bases from J, the gap between germline ends came to 8 bases. The CDR3 has 14 amino acids. Germline CDR1 reads MNHEY; CDR2 reads SVGAGI. The sample comprised peripheral blood. The receptor comes from a man aged 50 to 59 with active or convalescent COVID-19. The chain couples TRBV6-5 to TRBJ1-6, with D unresolved. The CDR3 DNA reads TGTGCCAGCAGCCCAATCCCCTATAATTCACCCCTCCACTTT. Translation gives CASSPIPYNSPLHF.